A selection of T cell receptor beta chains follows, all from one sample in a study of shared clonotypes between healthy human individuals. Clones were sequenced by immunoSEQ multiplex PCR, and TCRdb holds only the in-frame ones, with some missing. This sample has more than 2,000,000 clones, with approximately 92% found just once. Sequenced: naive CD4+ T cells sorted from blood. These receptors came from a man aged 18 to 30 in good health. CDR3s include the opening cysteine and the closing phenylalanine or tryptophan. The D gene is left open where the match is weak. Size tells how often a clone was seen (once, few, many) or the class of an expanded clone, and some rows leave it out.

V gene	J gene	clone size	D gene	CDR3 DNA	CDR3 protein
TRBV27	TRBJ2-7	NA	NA	TGTGCCAGCAGTTCCCCAGGTTGGAGCTCCTACGAGCAGTACTTC	CASSSPGWSSYEQYF
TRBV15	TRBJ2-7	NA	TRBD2	TGTGCCACCAGCAGGGATCGCGGGAGCTCCTACGAGCAGTACTTC	CATSRDRGSSYEQYF
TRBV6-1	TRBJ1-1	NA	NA	TGTGCCAGCAGTGAACGGGAAGGGGGTACTGAAGCTTTCTTT	CASSEREGGTEAFF
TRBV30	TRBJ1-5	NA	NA	TGTGCCTGGAGCCCCTTCCAGGGGCCCCAGCATTTT	CAWSPFQGPQHF
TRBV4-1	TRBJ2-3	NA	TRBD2	TGCGCCAGCAGCCACTTGGGACTAGTCCCCACAGATACGCAGTATTTT	CASSHLGLVPTDTQYF
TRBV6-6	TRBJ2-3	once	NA	TGTGCCAGTACGGGGCACACAGATACGCAGTATTTT	CASTGHTDTQYF
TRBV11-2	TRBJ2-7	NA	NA	TGTGCCAGCAGCTGGGGGAGCAGGGGGACTTCCTACGAGCAGTACTTC	CASSWGSRGTSYEQYF
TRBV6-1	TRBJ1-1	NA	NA	TGTGCCACCTGGACAGCGGGTTTGAACACTGAAGCTTTCTTT	CATWTAGLNTEAFF
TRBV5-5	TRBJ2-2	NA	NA	TGTGCCAGCAGCTTGGGGGGACAATTTCCCGGGGAGCTGTTTTTT	CASSLGGQFPGELFF
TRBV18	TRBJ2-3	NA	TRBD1	TGTGCCAGCTCACCGCCCCCCGGTTTGGACAGGTTCGGCACAGATACGCAGTATTTT	CASSPPPGLDRFGTDTQYF
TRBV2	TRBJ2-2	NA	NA	TGTGCCAGCAGTGAAGCGTCGGGGCTGGTCGGGGAGCTGTTTTTT	CASSEASGLVGELFF
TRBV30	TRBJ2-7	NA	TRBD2	TGTGCCTGGAGTAGGGGACTAGGCAACGACGAGCAGTACTTC	CAWSRGLGNDEQYF
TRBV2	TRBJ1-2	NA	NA	TGTGCCAGCAGTGCATACAGAGTCGTCTTCTATGGCTACACCTTC	CASSAYRVVFYGYTF
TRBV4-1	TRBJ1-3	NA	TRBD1	TGCGCCAGCAGCTGGGACAGGGTGTCTGGAAACACCATATATTTT	CASSWDRVSGNTIYF
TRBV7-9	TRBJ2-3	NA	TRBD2	TGTGCCAGCAGCTCCGGGGTACTAGCGGGGGATACGCAGTATTTT	CASSSGVLAGDTQYF
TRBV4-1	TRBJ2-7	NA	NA	TGCGCCAGCAGCCAAGAGTCCCCCCGCCCCTACGAGCAGTACTTC	CASSQESPRPYEQYF
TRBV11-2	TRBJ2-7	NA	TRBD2	TGTGCCAGCAGCTCGGGACTAGGGGGATCCTACGAGCAGTACTTC	CASSSGLGGSYEQYF
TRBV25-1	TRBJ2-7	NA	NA	TGTGCCAGCAGTGAAACCGGGACCAAGAAGTCCTACGAGCAGTACTTC	CASSETGTKKSYEQYF
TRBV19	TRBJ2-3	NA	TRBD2	TGTGCCAGTACCTTAGCGGGGACCACAGATACGCAGTATTTT	CASTLAGTTDTQYF
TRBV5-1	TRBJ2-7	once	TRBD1	TGCGCCAGCAGCTTGGGAGGGGGCAGCTACGAGCAGTACTTC	CASSLGGGSYEQYF
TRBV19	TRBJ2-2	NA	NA	TGTGCCAGTAGTATAGTGTCCGGAACCGGGGAGCTGTTTTTT	CASSIVSGTGELFF
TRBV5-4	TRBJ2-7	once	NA	TGTGCCAGCAGCTTCAAGGATTCGAACGAGCAGTACTTC	CASSFKDSNEQYF
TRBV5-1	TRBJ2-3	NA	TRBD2	TGCGCCAGCAGCGTCGGGAGCGGGAGGGCAGGGGATACGCAGTATTTT	CASSVGSGRAGDTQYF
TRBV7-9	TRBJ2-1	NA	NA	TGTGCCAGCAGCTGGGCTTCGGTGTACAATGAGCAGTTCTTC	CASSWASVYNEQFF
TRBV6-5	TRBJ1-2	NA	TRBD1	TGTGCCAGCAGTGGCCGGACAGGGGAAGTTGGCTACACCTTC	CASSGRTGEVGYTF
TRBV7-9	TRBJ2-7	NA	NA	TGTGCCAGCAGCTTCGACGTTACCTACGAGCAGTACTTC	CASSFDVTYEQYF
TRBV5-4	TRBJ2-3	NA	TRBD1	TGTGCCAGCAGCTCCAGGGGGGATACGCAGTATTTT	CASSSRGDTQYF
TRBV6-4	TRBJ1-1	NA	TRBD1	TGTGCCAGCAGTGAGTGGGCAGGGGGTAGAATAACTGAAGCTTTCTTT	CASSEWAGGRITEAFF
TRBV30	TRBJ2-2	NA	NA	TGTGCCTGGAGTGTTGGCGGGGAGCTGTTTTTT	CAWSVGGELFF
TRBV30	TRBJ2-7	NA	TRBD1	TGTGCCTGGAGTGGTCCCGGGACAGGGTCCGAGCAGTACTTC	CAWSGPGTGSEQYF
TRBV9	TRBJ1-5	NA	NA	TGTGCCAGCAGCGTAGATGGCTTGTCAGGGGCCCAGCATTTT	CASSVDGLSGAQHF
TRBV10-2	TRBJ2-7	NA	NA	TGCGCCAGCAACTCCCGGGACCGACTCTACGAGCAGTACTTC	CASNSRDRLYEQYF
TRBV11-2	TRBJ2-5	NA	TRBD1	TGTGCCAGCAGCTACGGGACAGGGCGGGAGACCCAGTACTTC	CASSYGTGRETQYF
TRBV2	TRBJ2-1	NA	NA	TGTGCCAGCAGGGGTCACGAATCCTACAATGAGCAGTTCTTC	CASRGHESYNEQFF
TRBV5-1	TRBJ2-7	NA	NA	TGCGCCAGCAGCTTGGCCGGGGGAGACTACGAGCAGTACTTC	CASSLAGGDYEQYF
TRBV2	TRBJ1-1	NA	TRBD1	TGTGCCAGCAAATCTCAGACAGGGGTGGGAACTGAAGCTTTCTTT	CASKSQTGVGTEAFF
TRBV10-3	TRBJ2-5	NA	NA	TGTGCCATCAGGAACGGGGATGAGACCCAGTACTTC	CAIRNGDETQYF
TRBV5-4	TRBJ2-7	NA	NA	TGTGCCAGCAGCTTTTGGGACCGCGTCTACGAGCAGTACTTC	CASSFWDRVYEQYF
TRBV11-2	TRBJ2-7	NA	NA	TGTGCCAGCAGCTTAGGGCAGACTAGACAGTCCTCCTACGAGCAGTACTTC	CASSLGQTRQSSYEQYF
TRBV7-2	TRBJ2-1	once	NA	TGTGCCAGCAGCTTCCGGAGAGACGGAGAGCAGTTCTTC	CASSFRRDGEQFF
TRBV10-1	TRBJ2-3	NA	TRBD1	TGCGCCAGCAGTCCTGGGACAGAAAGGAGCACAGATACGCAGTATTTT	CASSPGTERSTDTQYF
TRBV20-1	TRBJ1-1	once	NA	TGCAGTGTCGCCCGGGACACTGAAGCTTTCTTT	CSVARDTEAFF
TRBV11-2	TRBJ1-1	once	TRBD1	TGTGCCAGCAGCTCGAGGCCAGGGGGCACTGAAGCTTTCTTT	CASSSRPGGTEAFF
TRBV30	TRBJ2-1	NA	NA	TGTGCCTGGAGTGTAAATTCCGGACCCCCGCAGTTCTTC	CAWSVNSGPPQFF
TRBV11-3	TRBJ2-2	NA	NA	TGTGCCAGCAGCCCCGCGGGACAGTACACCGGGGAGCTGTTTTTT	CASSPAGQYTGELFF